Sequencing of this TCR beta chain was carried out in a study of T-cell memory formation after mild COVID-19. This clonotype came up once. The CDR3 has 13 residues. Trimming removed 1 base at V and 10 bases at J, with 13 bases between. Germline V gene lookup returns CDR1 SGHNT and CDR2 YENEEA. TCRdb re-called the 5' RACE reads with MiXCR, one entry per CDR3 protein. Of 110,000 to 150,000 distinct CDR3 sequences in the sample, 20% to 25% were seen once. The J gene is TRBJ1-1, the V gene TRBV11-3; no firm D call. Sequenced material: PBMCs or a T cell subset sorted from them (not recorded which). The TCR sequence derives from an adult woman who had mild COVID-19 (a few samples of this study predate the infection). Cell type and time point are not known. CDR3 loop: CASSLVATLGAFF. The CDR3 DNA sequence: TGTGCCAGCAGCTTAGTTGCAACACTGGGAGCTTTCTTT.